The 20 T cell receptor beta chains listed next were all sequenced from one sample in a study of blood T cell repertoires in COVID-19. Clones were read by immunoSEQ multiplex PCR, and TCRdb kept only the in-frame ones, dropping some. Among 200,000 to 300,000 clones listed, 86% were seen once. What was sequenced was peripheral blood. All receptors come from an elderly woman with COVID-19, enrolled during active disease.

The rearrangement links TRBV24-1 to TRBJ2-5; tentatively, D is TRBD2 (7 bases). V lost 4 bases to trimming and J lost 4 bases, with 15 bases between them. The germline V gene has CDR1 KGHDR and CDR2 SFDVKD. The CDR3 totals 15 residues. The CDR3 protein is CATSDPGGAGETQYF. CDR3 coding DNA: TGTGCCACCAGTGACCCTGGGGGGGCGGGAGAGACCCAGTACTTC.

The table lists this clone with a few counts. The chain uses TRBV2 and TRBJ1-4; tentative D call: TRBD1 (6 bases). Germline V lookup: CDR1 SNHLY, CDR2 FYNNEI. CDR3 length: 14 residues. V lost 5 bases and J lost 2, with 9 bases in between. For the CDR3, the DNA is TGTGCCAGCAGTACAGGGCCCACTAATGAAAAACTGTTTTTT. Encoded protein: CASSTGPTNEKLFF.

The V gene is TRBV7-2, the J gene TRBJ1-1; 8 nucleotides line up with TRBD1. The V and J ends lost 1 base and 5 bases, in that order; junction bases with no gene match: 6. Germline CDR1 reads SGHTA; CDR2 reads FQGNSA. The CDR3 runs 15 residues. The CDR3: CASSLVTGVGTEAFF. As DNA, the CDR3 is TGTGCCAGCAGCTTAGTGACAGGGGTCGGGACTGAAGCTTTCTTT.

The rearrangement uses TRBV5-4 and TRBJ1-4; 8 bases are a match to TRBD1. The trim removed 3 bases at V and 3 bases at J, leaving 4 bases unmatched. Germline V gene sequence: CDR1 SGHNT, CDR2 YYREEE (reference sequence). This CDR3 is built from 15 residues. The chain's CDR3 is CASSSGQGPNEKLFF. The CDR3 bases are TGTGCCAGCAGCTCAGGACAGGGCCCTAATGAAAAACTGTTTTTT.

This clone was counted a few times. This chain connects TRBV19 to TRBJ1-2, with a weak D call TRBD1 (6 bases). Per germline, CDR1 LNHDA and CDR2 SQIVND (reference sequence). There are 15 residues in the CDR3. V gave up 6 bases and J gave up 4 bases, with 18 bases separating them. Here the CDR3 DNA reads TGTGCCAGTAGATGGGGGTCAGGGGACGCCTATGGCTACACCTTC. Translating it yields CASRWGSGDAYGYTF.

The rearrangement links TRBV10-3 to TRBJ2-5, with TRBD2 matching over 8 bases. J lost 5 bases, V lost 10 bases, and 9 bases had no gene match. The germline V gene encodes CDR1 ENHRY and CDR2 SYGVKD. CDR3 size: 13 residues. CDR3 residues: CATTSGRVETQYF. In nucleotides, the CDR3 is TGTGCCACCACTAGCGGCAGGGTGGAGACCCAGTACTTC.

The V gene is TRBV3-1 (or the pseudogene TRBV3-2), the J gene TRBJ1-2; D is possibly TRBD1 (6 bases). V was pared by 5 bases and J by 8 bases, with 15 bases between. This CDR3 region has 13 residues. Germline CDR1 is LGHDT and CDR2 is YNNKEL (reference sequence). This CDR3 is CASSYSGERGYTF. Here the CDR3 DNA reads TGTGCCAGCAGCTATTCAGGGGAACGAGGCTACACCTTC.

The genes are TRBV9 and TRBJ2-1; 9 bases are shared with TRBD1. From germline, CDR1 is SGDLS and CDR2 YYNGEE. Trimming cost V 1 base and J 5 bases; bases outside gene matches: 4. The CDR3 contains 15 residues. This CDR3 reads CASSVRDRENNEQFF. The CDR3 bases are TGTGCCAGCAGCGTAAGGGACAGGGAGAACAATGAGCAGTTCTTC.

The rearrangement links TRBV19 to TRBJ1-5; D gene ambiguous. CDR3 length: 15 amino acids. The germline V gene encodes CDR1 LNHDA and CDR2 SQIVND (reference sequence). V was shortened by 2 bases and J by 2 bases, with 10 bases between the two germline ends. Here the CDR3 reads CASSIILAGNQPQHF. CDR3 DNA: TGTGCCAGTAGTATAATATTGGCGGGCAATCAGCCCCAGCATTTT.

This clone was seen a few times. CDR3 amino acids: CASSPITGIDQPQHF. DNA of the CDR3: TGTGCCAGCTCACCTATAACAGGTATTGATCAGCCCCAGCATTTT. The V call is TRBV18, the J call TRBJ1-5; TRBD1 might be the D (5 bases). Per the germline V gene, CDR1 is KGHSH and CDR2 is LQKENI. The CDR3 length is 15 residues. Trimming cost V 3 bases and J 5 bases, with 14 bases left between them.

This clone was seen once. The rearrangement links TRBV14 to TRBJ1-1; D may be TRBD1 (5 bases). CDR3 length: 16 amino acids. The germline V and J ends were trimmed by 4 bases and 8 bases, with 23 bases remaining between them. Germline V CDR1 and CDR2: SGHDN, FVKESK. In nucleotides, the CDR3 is TGTGCCAGCAGCCCGAGGATTCTCCGGGACGCGGGGGAAGCTTTCTTT. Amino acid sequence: CASSPRILRDAGEAFF. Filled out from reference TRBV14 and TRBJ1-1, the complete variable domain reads EAGVTQFPSHSVIEKGQTVTLRCDPISGHDNLYWYRRVMGKEIKFLLHFVKESKQDESGMPNNRFLAERTGGTYSTLKVQPAELEDSGVYFCASSPRILRDAGEAFFGQGTRLTVV.

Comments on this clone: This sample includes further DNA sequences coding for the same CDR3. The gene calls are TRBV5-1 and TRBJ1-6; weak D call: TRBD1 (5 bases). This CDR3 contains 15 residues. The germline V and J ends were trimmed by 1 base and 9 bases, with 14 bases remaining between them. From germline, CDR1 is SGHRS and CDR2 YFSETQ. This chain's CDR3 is CASSLLGQGTSPLHF. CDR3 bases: TGCGCCAGCAGCTTGTTGGGGCAGGGTACTTCACCCCTCCACTTT.

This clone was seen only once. CDR3: CASSPWDSSSMRDTEAFF. The DNA of the CDR3 is TGTGCCAGCAGTCCCTGGGACAGTTCCTCCATGAGGGACACTGAAGCTTTCTTT. The V and J genes are TRBV28 and TRBJ1-1; 7 nucleotides align to TRBD1. Germline CDR1 and CDR2: MDHEN and SYDVKM. This CDR3 has 18 amino acids. With 5 bases clipped from V and 3 bases from J, the junction kept 18 bases outside the gene matches.

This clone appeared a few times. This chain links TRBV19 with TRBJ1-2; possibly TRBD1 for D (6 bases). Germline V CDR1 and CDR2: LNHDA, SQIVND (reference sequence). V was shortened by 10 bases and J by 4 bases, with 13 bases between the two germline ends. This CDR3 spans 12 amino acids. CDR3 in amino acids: CATRDRSYGYTF. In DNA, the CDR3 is TGTGCCACCCGAGACAGGTCCTATGGCTACACCTTC.

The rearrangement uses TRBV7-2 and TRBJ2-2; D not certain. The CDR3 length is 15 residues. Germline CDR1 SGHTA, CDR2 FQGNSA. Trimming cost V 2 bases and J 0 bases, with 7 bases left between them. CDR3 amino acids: CASSLWATNTGELFF. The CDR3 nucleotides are TGTGCCAGCAGCTTATGGGCGACGAACACCGGGGAGCTGTTTTTT.

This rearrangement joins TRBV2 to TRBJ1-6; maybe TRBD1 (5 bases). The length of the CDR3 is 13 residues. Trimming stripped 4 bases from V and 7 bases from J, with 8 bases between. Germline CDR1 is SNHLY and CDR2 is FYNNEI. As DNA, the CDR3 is TGTGCCAGCAGTGCCGACAGCAATTCACCCCTCCACTTT. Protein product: CASSADSNSPLHF.

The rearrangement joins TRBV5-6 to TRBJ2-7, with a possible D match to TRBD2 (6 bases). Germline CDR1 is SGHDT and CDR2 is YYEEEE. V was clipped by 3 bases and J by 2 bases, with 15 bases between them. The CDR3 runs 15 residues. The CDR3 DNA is TGTGCCAGCAGCTCATCGGAGGGGAAGACCTACGAGCAGTACTTC. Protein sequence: CASSSSEGKTYEQYF.

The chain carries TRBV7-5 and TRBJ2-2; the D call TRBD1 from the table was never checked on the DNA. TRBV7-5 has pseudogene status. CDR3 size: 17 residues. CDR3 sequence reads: CVRSPNNWGRVTGELFF. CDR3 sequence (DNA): TGTGTCAGAAGCCCTAACAACTGGGGGCGGGTCACCGGGGAGCTGTTTTTT.

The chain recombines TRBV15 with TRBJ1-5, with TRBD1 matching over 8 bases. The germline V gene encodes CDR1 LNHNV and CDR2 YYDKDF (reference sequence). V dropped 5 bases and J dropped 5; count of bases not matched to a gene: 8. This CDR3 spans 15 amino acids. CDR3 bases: TGTGCCACCAGCGGACAGGGACGAGGGGATCAGCCCCAGCATTTT. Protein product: CATSGQGRGDQPQHF.

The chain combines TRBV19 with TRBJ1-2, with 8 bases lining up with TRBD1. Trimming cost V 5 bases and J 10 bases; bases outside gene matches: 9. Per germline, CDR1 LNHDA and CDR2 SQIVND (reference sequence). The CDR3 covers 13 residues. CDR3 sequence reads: CASSADRDGAYTF. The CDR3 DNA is TGTGCCAGTAGTGCGGACAGGGATGGTGCCTACACCTTC.